The 27 T cell receptor beta chains given below trace back to one sample, sequenced in a study of tumor and adjacent non-tumor tissue in lung cancer. The template was RNA from unsorted bulk tissue. The normal lung tissue was taken more than 3 cm from the tumor edge. The library came from three nested PCR rounds adapted from ARM-PCR protocols. TCRdb reprocessed the multiplex PCR reads via MiXCR and lists one record per CDR3 protein. The sample yields some 47,000 distinct CDR3 sequences, roughly two thirds seen once. The sequenced sample was distant non-tumor lung tissue. Receptors originate from a woman between 40 and 50 years old with non-small cell lung cancer.

Of note for this clonotype: Likely a read error: the CDR3 ends without its conserved phenylalanine or tryptophan. The chain uses TRBV11-2 and TRBJ2-4, with 9 bases identical to TRBD2. CDR3 length: 16 residues. CDR1 is SGHAT and CDR2 is FQNNGV in the germline V gene. The CDR3 loop is CTSSLPGTSLENKQYL. The DNA of the CDR3 is TGTACCAGCAGCTTACCCGGGACTAGCCTCGAGAACAAACAGTACCTC.

CDR3 nucleotide sequence: TGTGCCAGCTTTGACAGGGGGTTCACAGAAGCGCAGTATTTT. Translating gives CASFDRGFTEAQYF. The chain is built from TRBV28 and TRBJ2-3; TRBD1 agrees at 9 bases. V was clipped by 8 bases and J by 10 bases; unmatched bases: 13. Germline V gene sequence: CDR1 MDHEN, CDR2 SYDVKM. The CDR3 has 14 residues.

Only one count was recorded for this clonotype. One junction end disagrees with the germline gene, perhaps due to a read error. The CDR3 region is CASSRDIQEIQYF. Written as DNA, the CDR3 is TGTGCCAGCAGCCGGGACATACAAGAGATCCAGTACTTC. This chain connects TRBV7-8 to TRBJ2-5; tentatively, D is TRBD1 (6 bases). Germline lookup yields CDR1 SGHVS and CDR2 FQNEAQ. This CDR3 region has 13 residues.

The sample holds one count of this clonotype. Sequence at one end of the junction differs from germline and may be a read error. The V gene is TRBV5-5, the J gene TRBJ2-7; the D is unclear. The V gene's germline CDR1 is SGHKS and CDR2 YYEKEE (reference sequence). There are 15 residues in the CDR3. The DNA of the CDR3 is TGTGCCAGCAGCTTGGCTTCACCCCTCCGATCTGAGCAGCACTTC. It yields the protein CASSLASPLRSEQHF.

A remark on this clonotype: Here the CDR3 omits its conserved ending phenylalanine or tryptophan, so a read error is the likely source. It is unclear where the CDR3 begins or ends on the DNA, so no DNA is shown, and the CDR3 is as TCRdb lists it. The V call is TRBV21-1, the J call TRBJ2-2; the table's D call, TRBD2, has no DNA check behind it. TRBV21-1 is a pseudogene segment. The length of the CDR3 is 18 amino acids, counting both ends. The CDR3 spells CASSRSGLAGANTGELFY.

This clonotype was recorded only once. This may be a read error: a much more frequent sequence differs by one nucleotide. The J gene is TRBJ2-5, the V gene TRBV5-1; TRBD1 agrees at 8 bases. The CDR3 extends over 15 amino acids. Germline V lookup: CDR1 SGHRS, CDR2 YFSETQ. CDR3 nucleotides: TGCGCCAACAGCATTCAGGGACAGGCTCAAGAGACCCAGTACTTC. Encoded protein: CANSIQGQAQETQYF. Combining the CDR3 with reference TRBV5-1 and TRBJ2-5 gives the whole variable domain KAGVTQTPRYLIKTRGQQVTLSCSPISGHRSVSWYQQTPGQGLQFLFEYFSETQRNKGNFPGRFSGRQFSNSRSEMNVSTLELGDSALYLCANSIQGQAQETQYFGPGTRLLVL.

As for this clonotype: The conserved phenylalanine or tryptophan is not found at the CDR3 terminus, so this likely reflects a read error. No DNA is shown, since the ends of the CDR3 on it are uncertain; the CDR3 is the one TCRdb lists. V and J are TRBV11-2 and TRBJ2-6. Counting both end residues, the CDR3 totals 15 amino acids. Germline assignment: CDR1 SGHAT and CDR2 FQNNGV. The CDR3 here is CASCFPGSGANVLAY.

With respect to this clonotype: The conserved closing phenylalanine or tryptophan is absent in this CDR3, likely reflecting a read error. The V and J genes are TRBV5-6 and TRBJ2-3; maybe TRBD2 (5 bases). The germline CDR1 and CDR2 sequences are SGHDT and YYEEEE. This CDR3 has 13 residues. This CDR3 reads CASNEGSIDTQYV. The CDR3 DNA reads as TGTGCCAGCAATGAGGGTAGCATAGATACGCAGTATGTT.

Turning to this clonotype: Compared with germline, one end of the junction differs, possibly owing to a read error. V is TRBV6-2 or TRBV6-3 and J is TRBJ2-1; a possible D gene is TRBD2 (6 bases). The CDR3 extends over 15 amino acids. Germline V gene sequence: CDR1 MNHEY, CDR2 SVGEGT. The CDR3 sequence is CSSRRSGWLYNEQFF. The CDR3 region has the DNA TGTTCCAGCAGGCGAAGCGGGTGGTTGTACAATGAGCAGTTCTTC.

On this clonotype: The junction shows a germline mismatch at one end, possibly a read error. This chain links TRBV6-5 with TRBJ2-3; the D gene is possibly TRBD2 (5 bases). The CDR3 is 13 residues long. CDR1 and CDR2 from the germline V gene are MNHEY and SVGAGI. In DNA form, the CDR3 reads TGTGTCAGCAGTTATAGCGACCGAGATACGCAGTGTTTT. Amino acids: CVSSYSDRDTQCF.

V is TRBV14 and J is TRBJ2-3; D may be TRBD1 (5 bases). V lost 6 bases and J 4 bases, leaving 20 bases between the germline ends. This CDR3 is built from 16 residues. Germline CDR1 and CDR2: SGHDN and FVKESK. The CDR3 nucleotides are TGTGCCAGCAGTCCAGGGCTTGGCGCTGGCGCAGATACGCAGTATTTT. Its translation is CASSPGLGAGADTQYF.

Turning to this clonotype: Germline is not matched at one junction end, which may reflect a read error. The CDR3 DNA sequence: TGTGCCAGCAGTTACGGTACGGGGCGGGTGGGCACTGATGCTTTCTTT. This encodes CASSYGTGRVGTDAFF. The rearrangement joins TRBV6-6 to TRBJ1-1; possibly TRBD1 for D (5 bases). The CDR3 contains 16 residues. Germline-derived CDR1 and CDR2 are MNHNY and SVGAGI (reference sequence).

Comment on this clonotype: One junction end does not reproduce the germline sequence, and a read error may be involved. V gene TRBV25-1 combines with J gene TRBJ2-7, with D perhaps matching TRBD2 (7 bases). Germline V lookup: CDR1 MGHDK, CDR2 SYGVNS. The CDR3 extends over 13 amino acids. The CDR3 spells CASKVGGAHEQHF. The CDR3 DNA reads as TGTGCCAGCAAGGTAGGGGGGGCCCACGAGCAGCACTTC.

V is TRBV11-2 and J is TRBJ2-2, with D maybe TRBD2 (6 bases). CDR3 length: 14 residues. CDR1 SGHAT and CDR2 FQNNGV come from the germline V gene. Trimming cost V 8 bases and J 8 bases, with 18 bases left between them. CDR3 amino acids: CASCKVLAPGELFF. The CDR3 nucleotides read TGTGCCAGCTGCAAGGTCCTAGCGCCAGGGGAGCTGTTTTTT.

In this sample, this clonotype turned up many times. A read error may account for a junction end that differs from germline. The rearrangement joins TRBV5-1 to TRBJ2-5; D gene uncertain. CDR1 and CDR2 (germline): SGHRS, YFSETQ. This CDR3 comprises 14 residues. The CDR3 here is CASSFQLDQETRYF. The CDR3, as DNA: TGCGCCAGCAGCTTCCAGCTTGATCAAGAGACCCGGTACTTC.

Details on this clonotype: Sequence at one end of the junction differs from germline and may be a read error. The rearrangement uses TRBV10-2 and TRBJ1-3; D is uncertain. The germline CDR1 and CDR2 sequences are WSHSY and SAAADI. The CDR3 totals 14 residues. DNA of the CDR3: TGCGCCAGTCGCCGGATGATCTCTGGAAACGCCATATATTTT. It yields the protein CASRRMISGNAIYF.

Regarding this clonotype: This may come from a read error, since a much larger clone is one base off. V gene TRBV5-4 combines with J gene TRBJ2-3; the D gene is possibly TRBD1 (6 bases). Per the germline V gene, CDR1 is SGHNT and CDR2 is YYREEE (reference sequence). The CDR3 covers 14 residues. Trimming cost V 4 bases and J 0 bases, with 9 bases left between them. In DNA, the CDR3 is TGTGCCAGCAGCCCCGGACAGAGCACAGATACGCAGTATTTT. It codes for CASSPGQSTDTQYF.

This clonotype was seen repeatedly, ten times or more. J is TRBJ2-5 and V is TRBV5-6, with 8 bases aligning to TRBD2. The CDR3 has 14 amino acids. The V segment lost 2 bases and the J segment 5 bases; nucleotides outside the gene matches: 5. Per germline, CDR1 SGHDT and CDR2 YYEEEE. CDR3 sequence (DNA): TGTGCCAGCAGCTTCTGGACTAGCAGGGAGACCCAGTACTTC. This sequence encodes CASSFWTSRETQYF.

Comment on this clonotype: One base away lies a much larger clone, so this may be a sequencing read error. This sequence joins TRBV7-9 and TRBJ2-7; 10 nucleotides agree with TRBD2. Germline-derived CDR1 and CDR2 are SEHNR and FQNEAQ (reference sequence). The CDR3 sequence is 16 residues long. The CDR3 DNA follows: TGTGACAGCAGCTTAGCGGGGGGCCTGAGCTCCTACGAGCAGTACTTC. It specifies CDSSLAGGLSSYEQYF.

At least ten counts were recorded for this clonotype. The V gene is TRBV5-1, the J gene TRBJ1-2, with D possibly TRBD1 on 5 matching bases. The CDR3 consists of 14 residues. Trimming removed 1 base from V and 4 bases from J, with 11 bases in between. Germline CDR1 and CDR2: SGHRS and YFSETQ. CDR3: CASSLTSGTYGYTF. The CDR3 bases are TGCGCCAGCAGCTTGACGTCAGGGACCTATGGCTACACCTTC.

The chain is built from TRBV11-2 and TRBJ2-7, with D unresolved. This CDR3 is built from 14 residues. The V gene lost 5 bases and the J gene lost 8 bases, with 19 bases spanning the gap. The V gene's germline CDR1 is SGHAT and CDR2 FQNNGV. The CDR3 region is CASSVTRRSNKQYF. CDR3 bases: TGTGCCAGCAGCGTGACTCGCAGGAGCAACAAGCAGTACTTC. Drawing the rest from reference TRBV11-2 and TRBJ2-7, the complete variable domain is EAGVAQSPRYKIIEKRQSVAFWCNPISGHATLYWYQQILGQGPKLLIQFQNNGVVDDSQLPKDRFSAERLKGVDSTLKIQPAKLEDSAVYLCASSVTRRSNKQYFGPGTRLTVT.

This rearrangement joins TRBV7-9 to TRBJ1-4; D uncertain. V lost 7 bases and J lost 8, with 17 bases in between. Looked up from germline, CDR1 is SEHNR and CDR2 is FQNEAQ (reference sequence). CDR3 length: 14 amino acids. CDR3 nucleotides: TGTGCCAGCAACTCGACGGGAACGAGGGAAAAACTGTTTTTT. Translation gives CASNSTGTREKLFF.

Concerning this clonotype: This may come from a read error, since a much larger clone is one base off. The V and J genes are TRBV6-5 and TRBJ1-6; D remains unclear. This CDR3 spans 16 amino acids. The germline V gene has CDR1 MNHEY and CDR2 SVGAGI. V gave up 6 bases and J gave up 7 bases, with 19 bases separating them. CDR3 bases: TGTGCCAGCAGCCGCTCCTGGGCAATGTTAAATTCACCCCTCCACTTT. Translated, it gives CASSRSWAMLNSPLHF.

Only a few counts were recorded for this clonotype. One base away lies a much larger clone, so this may be a sequencing read error. This chain joins TRBV6-5 and TRBJ1-6, with a weak D call TRBD1 (5 bases). V lost 2 bases, J lost 12 bases, and 14 bases lay in between. The CDR3 totals 14 residues. CDR1 is MNHEY, CDR2 SVGAGI, per germline. The DNA of the CDR3 is TGTGCCAGCAGTTACAGGGGCCCGAGAGTACCCCTCCACTTT. This codes for CASSYRGPRVPLHF.

Notes on this clonotype: This may be a read error: a much more frequent sequence differs by one nucleotide. The conserved closing phenylalanine or tryptophan is absent in this CDR3, likely reflecting a read error. The rearrangement links TRBV11-1 to TRBJ1-1; D gene uncertain. V was pared by 1 base and J by 1 base, with 7 bases between. From germline, CDR1 is SGHAT and CDR2 FQDESV (reference sequence). The CDR3 runs 14 residues. The CDR3 reads CASSLGGENTEAFL. The CDR3, as DNA: TGTGCCAGCAGCTTAGGCGGGGAGAACACTGAAGCTTTCCTT.

This clonotype was counted at least ten times. The chain employs TRBV4-2 and TRBJ2-1, with 9 bases that match TRBD2. Trimming at V came to 3 bases and at J to 4 bases, leaving 7 bases not matched to a gene. Germline loops: CDR1 LGHNA, CDR2 YNFKEQ. There are 16 residues in the CDR3. CDR3 sequence reads: CASSQTLAGEYNEQFF. The CDR3 DNA reads TGTGCCAGCAGCCAGACCTTAGCGGGAGAGTACAATGAGCAGTTCTTC.

By share, this clonotype ranks as medium-sized (0.01 to 0.1%). The CDR3 reads CASSATTGGGGYTF. The CDR3 DNA reads as TGTGCCAGCAGCGCAACGACAGGGGGGGGTGGCTACACCTTC. The chain couples TRBV5-5 to TRBJ1-2, with 9 bases lining up with TRBD1. The CDR3 totals 14 residues. Germline V gives CDR1 SGHKS, CDR2 YYEKEE (reference sequence). V was clipped by 4 bases and J by 7 bases; unmatched bases: 8.